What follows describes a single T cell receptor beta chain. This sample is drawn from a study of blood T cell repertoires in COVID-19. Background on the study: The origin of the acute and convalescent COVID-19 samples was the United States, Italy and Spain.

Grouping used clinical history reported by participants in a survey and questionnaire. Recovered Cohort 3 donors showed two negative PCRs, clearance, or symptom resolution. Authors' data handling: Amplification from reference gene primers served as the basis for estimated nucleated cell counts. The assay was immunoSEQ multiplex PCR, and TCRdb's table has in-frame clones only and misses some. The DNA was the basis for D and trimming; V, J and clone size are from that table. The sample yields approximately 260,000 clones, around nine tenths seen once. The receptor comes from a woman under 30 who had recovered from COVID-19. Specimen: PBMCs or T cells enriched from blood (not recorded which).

CDR3 protein: CSVPGRGNYGYTF. The CDR3 nucleotides read TGCAGCGTCCCCGGGCGGGGTAACTATGGCTACACCTTC. This rearrangement joins TRBV29-1 to TRBJ1-2; D is ambiguous. The CDR3 has 13 residues. Germline CDR1 reads SQVTM; CDR2 reads ANQGSEA. The V end lost 6 bases, the J end lost 1 base, and 12 bases lay between the germline ends.